A selection of T cell receptor beta chains follows, all from one sample in a study of CD8+CD57+ T cells in acquired aplastic anemia. TCRdb re-derived calls from the reads in MiXCR, one entry per CDR3 protein. The sample yields about 270,000 distinct CDR3 sequences, 55% to 60% seen once. The sequenced sample consisted of sorted CD4+, CD8+, or CD8+CD57+ T cells (not recorded which) from PBMCs. The receptors originated from a human donor with severe aplastic anemia or a healthy control (not recorded which). CDR3s include the opening cysteine and the closing phenylalanine or tryptophan. D genes are given only for firm matches. Some rows have no size entry. The others give once, few or many, or a class for an expanded clone.

D	V	size	length	J	DNA	CDR3
NA	TRBV24-1	NA	15	TRBJ2-1	TGTGCCACCAGTGATCCCGCGGATCCGAACAATGAGCAGTTCTTC	CATSDPADPNNEQFF
NA	TRBV29-1	few	13	TRBJ1-2	TGCAGCGGGTGGGGGGGCGGTGGCTATGGCTACACCTTC	CSGWGGGGYGYTF
TRBD2	TRBV29-1	NA	14	TRBJ2-3	TGCAGCGTTGATCGACTAGCGGGGGGCCCTACGCAGTATTTT	CSVDRLAGGPTQYF
NA	TRBV5-6	many	14	TRBJ2-2	TGTGCCAGCAGCTTGCGCGGGCGCGCCGGGGAGCTGTTTTTT	CASSLRGRAGELFF
NA	TRBV2	few	16	TRBJ2-6	TGTGCCAGCAGTGTACAGGGTGCCTCTGGGGCCAACGTCCTGACTTTC	CASSVQGASGANVLTF
NA	TRBV10-3	NA	16	TRBJ1-3	TGTGCCATCAGTGAGTTCAGCAGGGTGGATCGAAACACCATATATTTT	CAISEFSRVDRNTIYF
NA	TRBV4-3	many	13	TRBJ1-1	TGCGCCAGCAGCCAAGACAGGTTGACTGAAGCTTTCTTT	CASSQDRLTEAFF
NA	TRBV7-3	NA	13	TRBJ1-6	TGTGCCAGCAGACAAATTTATAATTCACCCCTCCACTTT	CASRQIYNSPLHF
TRBD1	TRBV4-1	few	13	TRBJ1-1	TGCGCCAGCAGACGGGACAGCCTTAGGCCTGCTTTCTTT	CASRRDSLRPAFF
NA	TRBV7-9	NA	11	TRBJ2-7	TGTGCCAGCAGCAAGGACTGGGGGATATACTTC	CASSKDWGIYF